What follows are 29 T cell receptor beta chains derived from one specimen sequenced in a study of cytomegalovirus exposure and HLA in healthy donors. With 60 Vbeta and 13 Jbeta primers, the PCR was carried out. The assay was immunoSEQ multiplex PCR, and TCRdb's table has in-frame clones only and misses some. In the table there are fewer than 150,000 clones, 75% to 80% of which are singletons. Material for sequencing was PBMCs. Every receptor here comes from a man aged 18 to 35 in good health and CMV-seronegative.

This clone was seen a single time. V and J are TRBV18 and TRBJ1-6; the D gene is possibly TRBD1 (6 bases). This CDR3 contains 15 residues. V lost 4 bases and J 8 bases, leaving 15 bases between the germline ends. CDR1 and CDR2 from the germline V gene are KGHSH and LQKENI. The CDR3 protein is CASSLGAFRYSPLHF. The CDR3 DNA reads TGTGCCAGCTCACTGGGGGCCTTCCGCTATTCACCCCTCCACTTT.

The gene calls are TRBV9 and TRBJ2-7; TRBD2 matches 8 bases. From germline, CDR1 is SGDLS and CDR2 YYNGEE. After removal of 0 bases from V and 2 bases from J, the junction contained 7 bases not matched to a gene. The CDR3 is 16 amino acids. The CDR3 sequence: CASSVGGTSGAYEQYF. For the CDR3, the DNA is TGTGCCAGCAGCGTAGGGGGAACTAGCGGAGCCTACGAGCAGTACTTC.

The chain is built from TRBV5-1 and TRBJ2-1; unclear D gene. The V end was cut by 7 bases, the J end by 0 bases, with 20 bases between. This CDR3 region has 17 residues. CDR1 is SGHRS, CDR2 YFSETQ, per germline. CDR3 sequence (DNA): TGCGCCAGCTCTGTATCTCCTCAAGATAGCTCCTACAATGAGCAGTTCTTC. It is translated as CASSVSPQDSSYNEQFF.

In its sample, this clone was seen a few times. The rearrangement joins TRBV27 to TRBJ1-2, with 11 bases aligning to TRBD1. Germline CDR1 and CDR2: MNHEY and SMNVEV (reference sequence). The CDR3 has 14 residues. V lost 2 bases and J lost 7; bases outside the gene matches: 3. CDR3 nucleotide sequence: TGTGCCAGCAGTTTAGCCGGGACAGGGGGTGGCTACACCTTC. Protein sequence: CASSLAGTGGGYTF.

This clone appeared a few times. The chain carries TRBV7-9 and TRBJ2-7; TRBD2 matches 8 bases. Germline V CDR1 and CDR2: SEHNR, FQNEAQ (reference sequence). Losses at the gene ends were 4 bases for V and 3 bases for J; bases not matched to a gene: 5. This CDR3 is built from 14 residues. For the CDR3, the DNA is TGTGCCAGCAGCTCCCCGCTAGCGGGCTACGAGCAGTACTTC. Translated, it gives CASSSPLAGYEQYF.

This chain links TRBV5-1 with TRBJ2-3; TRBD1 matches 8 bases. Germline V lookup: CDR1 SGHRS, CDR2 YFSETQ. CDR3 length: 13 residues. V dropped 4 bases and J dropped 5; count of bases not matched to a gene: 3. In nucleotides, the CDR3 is TGCGCCAGCAGCGAGGACAGGGAAGATACGCAGTATTTT. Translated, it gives CASSEDREDTQYF.

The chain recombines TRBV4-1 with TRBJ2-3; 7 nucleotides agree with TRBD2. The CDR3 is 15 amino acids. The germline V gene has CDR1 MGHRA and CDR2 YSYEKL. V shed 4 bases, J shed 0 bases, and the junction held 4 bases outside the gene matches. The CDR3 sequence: CASSPPAGSTDTQYF. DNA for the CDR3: TGCGCCAGCAGCCCCCCAGCGGGGAGCACAGATACGCAGTATTTT.

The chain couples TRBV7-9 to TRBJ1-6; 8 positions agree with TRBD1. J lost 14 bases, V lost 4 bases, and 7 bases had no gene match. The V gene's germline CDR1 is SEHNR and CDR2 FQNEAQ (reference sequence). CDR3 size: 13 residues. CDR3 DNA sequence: TGTGCCAGCAGCTCTTGGACAGGGCCAGCCCTCCACTTT. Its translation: CASSSWTGPALHF.

The CDR3 nucleotides are TGTGCCAGCAGCGTAATGGGACTAGCGGAAGAGACCCAGTACTTC. This translates into CASSVMGLAEETQYF. The gene calls are TRBV7-8 and TRBJ2-5, with 11 bases aligning to TRBD2. After removal of 5 bases from V and 3 bases from J, the junction contained 5 bases not matched to a gene. CDR3 length equals 15 residues. CDR1 SGHVS and CDR2 FQNEAQ come from the germline V gene.

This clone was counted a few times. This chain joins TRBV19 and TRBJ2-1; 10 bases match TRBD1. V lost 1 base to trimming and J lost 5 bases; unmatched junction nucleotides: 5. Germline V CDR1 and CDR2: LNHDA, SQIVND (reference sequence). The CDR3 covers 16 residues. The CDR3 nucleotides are TGTGCCAGTAGTATAGGGGGGACAGGGGTTAACAATGAGCAGTTCTTC. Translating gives CASSIGGTGVNNEQFF.

CDR3 sequence: CASSLGTSGTSYEQYF. In DNA form, the CDR3 reads TGTGCCAGCAGCCTGGGGACTAGCGGGACAAGTTACGAGCAGTACTTC. The gene calls are TRBV5-4 and TRBJ2-7; TRBD2 agrees at 13 bases. The trim removed 4 bases at V and 4 bases at J, leaving 8 bases unmatched. The CDR3 is made up of 16 amino acids. The germline gives CDR1 SGHNT, CDR2 YYREEE (reference sequence).

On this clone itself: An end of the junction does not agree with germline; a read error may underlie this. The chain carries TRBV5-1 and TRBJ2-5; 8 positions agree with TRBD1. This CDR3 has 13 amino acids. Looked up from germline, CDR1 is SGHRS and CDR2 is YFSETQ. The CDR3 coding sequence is TGCGCCAGCAGTGGACAGGGAGAAGAGATCCAGTACTTC. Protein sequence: CASSGQGEEIQYF.

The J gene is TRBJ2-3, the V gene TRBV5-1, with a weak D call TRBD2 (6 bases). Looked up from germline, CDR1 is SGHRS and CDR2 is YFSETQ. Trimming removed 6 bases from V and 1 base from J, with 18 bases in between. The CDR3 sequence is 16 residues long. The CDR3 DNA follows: TGCGCCAGCACCAATGCCGCGGGAACCCGCACAGATACGCAGTATTTT. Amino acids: CASTNAAGTRTDTQYF.

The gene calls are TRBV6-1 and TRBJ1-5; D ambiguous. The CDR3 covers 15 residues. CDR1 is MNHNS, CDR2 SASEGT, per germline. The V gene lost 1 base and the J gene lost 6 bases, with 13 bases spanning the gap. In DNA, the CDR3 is TGTGCCAGCAGTGAAGTGGGGAGGGAAGGTCAGCCCCAGCATTTT. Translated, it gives CASSEVGREGQPQHF.

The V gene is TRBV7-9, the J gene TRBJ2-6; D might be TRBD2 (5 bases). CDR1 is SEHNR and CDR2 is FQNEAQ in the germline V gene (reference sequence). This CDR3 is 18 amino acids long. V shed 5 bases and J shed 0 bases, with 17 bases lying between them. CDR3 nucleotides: TGTGCCAGCAGCCGGACCAGGACTTCCCACTCTGGGGCCAACGTCCTGACTTTC. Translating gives CASSRTRTSHSGANVLTF.

The CDR3 protein is CASSIQPSGGYEQYF. CDR3 bases: TGTGCCAGTAGTATTCAGCCTAGCGGGGGCTACGAGCAGTACTTC. This chain joins TRBV19 and TRBJ2-7; 10 nucleotides agree with TRBD2. Losses at the gene ends were 3 bases for V and 3 bases for J; bases not matched to a gene: 5. Germline-derived CDR1 and CDR2 are LNHDA and SQIVND (reference sequence). The CDR3 totals 15 residues. Filled out from reference TRBV19 and TRBJ2-7, the complete variable domain reads DGGITQSPKYLFRKEGQNVTLSCEQNLNHDAMYWYRQDPGQGLRLIYYSQIVNDFQKGDIAEGYSVSREKKESFPLTVTSAQKNPTAFYLCASSIQPSGGYEQYFGPGTRLTVT.

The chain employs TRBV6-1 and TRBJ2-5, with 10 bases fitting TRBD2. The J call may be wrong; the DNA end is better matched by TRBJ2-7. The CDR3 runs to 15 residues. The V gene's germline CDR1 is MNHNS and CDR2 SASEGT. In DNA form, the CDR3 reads TGTGCCAGCAGTGAACTTGAACTAGCGGGGATCGAGCAGTACTTC. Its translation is CASSELELAGIEQYF.

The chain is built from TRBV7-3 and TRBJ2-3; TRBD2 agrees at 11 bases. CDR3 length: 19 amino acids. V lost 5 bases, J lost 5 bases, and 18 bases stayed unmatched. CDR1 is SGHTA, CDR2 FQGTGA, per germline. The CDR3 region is CASSPRGLAGGLVGDTQYF. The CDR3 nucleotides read TGTGCCAGCAGCCCCCGAGGTCTAGCGGGGGGACTAGTGGGAGATACGCAGTATTTT.

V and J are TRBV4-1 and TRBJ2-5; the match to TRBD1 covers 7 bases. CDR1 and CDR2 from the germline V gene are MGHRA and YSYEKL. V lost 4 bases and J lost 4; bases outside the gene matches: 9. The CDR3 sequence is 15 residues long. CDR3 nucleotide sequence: TGCGCCAGCAGCCGAGGTGAAGGGGGCGTAGAGACCCAGTACTTC. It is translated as CASSRGEGGVETQYF.

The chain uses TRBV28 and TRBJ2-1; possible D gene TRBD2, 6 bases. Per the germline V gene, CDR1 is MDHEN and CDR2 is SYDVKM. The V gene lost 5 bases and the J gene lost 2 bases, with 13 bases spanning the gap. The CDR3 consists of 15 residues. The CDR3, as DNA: TGTGCCAGCAGTCCTCGCGGGACCCCCTACAATGAGCAGTTCTTC. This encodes CASSPRGTPYNEQFF.

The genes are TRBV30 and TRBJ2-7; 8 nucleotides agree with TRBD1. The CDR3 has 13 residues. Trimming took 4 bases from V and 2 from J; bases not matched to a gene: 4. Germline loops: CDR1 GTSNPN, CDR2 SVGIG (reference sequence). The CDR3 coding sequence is TGTGCCTGGAACCGGGACAGGCCCTACGAGCAGTACTTC. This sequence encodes CAWNRDRPYEQYF.

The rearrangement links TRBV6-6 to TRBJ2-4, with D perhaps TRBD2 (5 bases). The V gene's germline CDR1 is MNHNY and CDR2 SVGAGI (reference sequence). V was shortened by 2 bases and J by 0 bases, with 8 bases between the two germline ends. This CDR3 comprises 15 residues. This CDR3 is CASSYQGLAKNIQYF. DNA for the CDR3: TGTGCCAGCAGTTACCAAGGACTAGCCAAAAACATTCAGTACTTC.

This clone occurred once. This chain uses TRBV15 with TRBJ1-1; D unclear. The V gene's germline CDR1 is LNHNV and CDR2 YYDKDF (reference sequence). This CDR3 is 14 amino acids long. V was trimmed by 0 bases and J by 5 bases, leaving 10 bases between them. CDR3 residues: CATSRDPTETEAFF. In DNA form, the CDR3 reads TGTGCCACCAGCAGAGATCCTACCGAAACTGAAGCTTTCTTT.

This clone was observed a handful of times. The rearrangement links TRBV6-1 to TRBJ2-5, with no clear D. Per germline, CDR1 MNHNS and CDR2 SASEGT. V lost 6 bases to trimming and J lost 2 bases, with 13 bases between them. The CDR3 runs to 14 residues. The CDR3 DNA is TGTGCCAGCAGCCGGTCGGGTCCACAAGAGACCCAGTACTTC. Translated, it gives CASSRSGPQETQYF.

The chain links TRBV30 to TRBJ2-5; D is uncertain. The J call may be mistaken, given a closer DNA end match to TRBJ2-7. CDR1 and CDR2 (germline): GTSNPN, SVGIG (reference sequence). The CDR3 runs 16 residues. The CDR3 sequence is CAWSVREASSPYEQYF. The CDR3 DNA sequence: TGTGCCTGGAGTGTACGCGAGGCAAGCTCTCCGTACGAGCAGTACTTC.

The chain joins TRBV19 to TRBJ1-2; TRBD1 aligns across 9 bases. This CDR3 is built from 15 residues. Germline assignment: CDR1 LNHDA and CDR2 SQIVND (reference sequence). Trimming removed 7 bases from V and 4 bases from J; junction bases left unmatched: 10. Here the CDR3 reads CASTPTGGAGYGYTF. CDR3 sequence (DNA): TGTGCCAGTACCCCAACAGGGGGCGCTGGCTATGGCTACACCTTC.

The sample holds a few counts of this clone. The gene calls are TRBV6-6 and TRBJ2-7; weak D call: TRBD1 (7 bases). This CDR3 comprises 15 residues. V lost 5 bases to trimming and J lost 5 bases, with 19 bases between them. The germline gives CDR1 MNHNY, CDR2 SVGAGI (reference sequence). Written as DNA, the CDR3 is TGTGCCAGCAGTCCGACAGGGCGGAGGGGCCACGAGCAGTACTTC. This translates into CASSPTGRRGHEQYF.

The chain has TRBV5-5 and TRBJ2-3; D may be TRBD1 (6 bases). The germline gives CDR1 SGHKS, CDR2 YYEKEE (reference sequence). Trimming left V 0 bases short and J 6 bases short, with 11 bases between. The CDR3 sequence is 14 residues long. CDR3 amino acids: CASSLGQGWDTQYF. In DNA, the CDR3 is TGTGCCAGCAGCTTGGGGCAGGGGTGGGATACGCAGTATTTT.

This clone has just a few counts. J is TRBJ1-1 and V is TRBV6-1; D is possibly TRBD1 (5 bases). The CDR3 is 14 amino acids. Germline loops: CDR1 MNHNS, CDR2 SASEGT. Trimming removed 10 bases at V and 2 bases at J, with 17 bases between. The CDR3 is CAIRDDSLNTEAFF. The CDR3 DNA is TGTGCCATCAGGGACGACAGCCTTAACACTGAAGCTTTCTTT.